This T cell receptor (beta chain) was observed in a study of cytomegalovirus exposure and HLA in healthy donors. Background on the study: Caucasian-associated ancestry cluster membership applied to approximately 84% of some 400 genotyped donors.

The primer mix had 60 Vbeta and 13 Jbeta primers. Method: immunoSEQ multiplex PCR; TCRdb's copy keeps in-frame clones and lacks some. Recorded for this sample: around 110,000 clones. Germline V CDR1 and CDR2: SGHVS, FQNEAQ. The CDR3 is 14 residues long. Trimming left V 5 bases short and J 2 bases short, with 9 bases between. The clonotype was recovered from a man aged 25-45 years in good health and CMV-seronegative. The sequencing input was PBMCs. The V and J genes are TRBV7-8 and TRBJ2-2, with D maybe TRBD2 (5 bases). CDR3 DNA: TGTGCCAGCAGCCCACGGGGTAACACCGGGGAGCTGTTTTTT. Translating it yields CASSPRGNTGELFF.